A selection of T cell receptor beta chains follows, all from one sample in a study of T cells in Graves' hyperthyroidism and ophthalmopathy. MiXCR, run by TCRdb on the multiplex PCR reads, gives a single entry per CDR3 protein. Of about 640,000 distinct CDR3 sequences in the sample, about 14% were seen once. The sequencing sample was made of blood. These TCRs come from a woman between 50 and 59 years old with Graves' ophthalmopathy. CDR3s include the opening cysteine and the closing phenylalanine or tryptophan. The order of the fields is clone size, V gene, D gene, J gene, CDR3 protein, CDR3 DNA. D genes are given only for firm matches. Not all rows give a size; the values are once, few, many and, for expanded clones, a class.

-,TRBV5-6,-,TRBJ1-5,CASSLGLGEGGQPQHF,TGTGCCAGCAGCTTGGGTTTGGGGGAGGGCGGTCAGCCCCAGCATTTT
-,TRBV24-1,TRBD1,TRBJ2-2,CATSARTGLDTGELFF,TGTGCCACCAGTGCCCGGACAGGGTTGGACACCGGGGAGCTGTTTTTT
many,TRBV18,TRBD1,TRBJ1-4,CASSSVTGTGNNEKLFF,TGTGCCAGCTCATCGGTCACCGGGACAGGAAATAATGAAAAACTGTTTTTT
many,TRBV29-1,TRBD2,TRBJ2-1,CSVAGTSGRAGLGEQFF,TGCAGCGTGGCCGGGACTAGCGGGAGGGCCGGGTTGGGTGAGCAGTTCTTC
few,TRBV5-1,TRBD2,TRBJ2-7,CASSLGSLRERQYF,TGCGCCAGCAGCTTGGGCTCCTTGCGGGAGAGGCAGTACTTC
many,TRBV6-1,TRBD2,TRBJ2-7,CASSESGGAVDEQYF,TGTGCCAGCAGTGAATCGGGGGGGGCGGTGGACGAGCAGTACTTC
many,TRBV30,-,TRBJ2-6,CAWSYKGSGANVLTF,TGTGCCTGGAGTTACAAGGGCTCTGGGGCCAACGTCCTGACTTTC
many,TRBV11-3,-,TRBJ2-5,CASSLGTTQETQYF,TGTGCCAGCAGCTTAGGGACAACTCAAGAGACCCAGTACTTC
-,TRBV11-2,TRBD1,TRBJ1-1,CASSTGTGLSEAFF,TGTGCCAGCAGCACCGGGACAGGCTTGTCCGAAGCTTTCTTT
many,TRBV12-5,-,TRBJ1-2,CASGLNPTGHHGYTF,TGTGCTAGTGGTTTGAACCCGACAGGTCACCATGGCTACACCTTC
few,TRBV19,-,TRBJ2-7,CASRGAPYEQYF,TGTGCCAGTAGGGGGGCCCCCTACGAGCAGTACTTC
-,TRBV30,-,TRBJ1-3,CAWKKTLSGNTIYF,TGTGCCTGGAAAAAGACACTCTCTGGAAACACCATATATTTT
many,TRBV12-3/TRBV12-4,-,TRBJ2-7,CASLREGYEQYF,TGTGCCAGCCTCCGTGAGGGCTACGAGCAGTACTTC
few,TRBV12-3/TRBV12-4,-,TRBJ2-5,CASAVGPGAPGDF,-
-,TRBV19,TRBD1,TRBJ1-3,CASSPQGALSGNTIYF,TGTGCCAGTAGCCCACAGGGGGCCCTCTCTGGAAACACCATATATTTT
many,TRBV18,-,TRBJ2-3,CASSSAADTQYF,TGTGCCAGCTCATCCGCGGCAGATACGCAGTATTTT
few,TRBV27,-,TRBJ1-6,CASTRGEGHSPLHF,TGTGCCAGCACCCGAGGGGAGGGACATTCACCCCTCCACTTT
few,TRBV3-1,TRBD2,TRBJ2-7,CASSQLGLVSYEQYF,TGTGCCAGCAGCCAGCTCGGACTAGTCTCCTACGAGCAGTACTTC
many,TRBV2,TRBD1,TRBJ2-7,CASTIGGQGYEQYF,TGTGCCAGCACAATTGGGGGACAGGGTTACGAGCAGTACTTC
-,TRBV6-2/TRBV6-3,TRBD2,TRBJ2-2,CASSYSGLAGGVHTGELFF,TGTGCCAGCAGTTATTCGGGACTAGCGGGAGGGGTGCACACCGGGGAGCTGTTTTTT
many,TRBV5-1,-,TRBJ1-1,CASSLIDGMNTEAFF,TGCGCCAGCAGCTTAATCGACGGAATGAACACTGAAGCTTTCTTT
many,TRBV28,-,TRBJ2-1,CASSSDPTRKNLNEQFF,TGTGCCAGCAGTTCAGACCCGACCCGAAAGAACTTAAATGAGCAGTTCTTC
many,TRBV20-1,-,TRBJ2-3,CSARGRADTQYF,TGCAGTGCTAGGGGAAGGGCAGATACGCAGTATTTT
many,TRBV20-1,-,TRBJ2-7,CSASEAAFYEQYF,TGCAGTGCTAGTGAGGCCGCATTCTACGAGCAGTACTTC
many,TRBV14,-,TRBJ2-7,CASSQGLSRGRGNYEQYF,TGTGCCAGCAGCCAAGGGCTGAGCAGGGGAAGGGGAAATTACGAGCAGTACTTC
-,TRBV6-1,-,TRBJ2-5,CASSEATAGTLQETQYF,TGTGCCAGCAGTGAAGCGACGGCCGGGACCCTCCAAGAGACCCAGTACTTC
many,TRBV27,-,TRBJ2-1,CASSLGTTYNEQFF,TGTGCCAGCAGCTTGGGAACCACCTACAATGAGCAGTTCTTC
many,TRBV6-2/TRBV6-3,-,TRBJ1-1,CASSYSWPGPGTEAFF,TGTGCCAGCAGTTACTCCTGGCCAGGGCCGGGAACTGAAGCTTTCTTT
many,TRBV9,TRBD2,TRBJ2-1,CASSVAGGGGEQFF,TGTGCCAGCAGCGTAGCGGGAGGAGGAGGTGAGCAGTTCTTC
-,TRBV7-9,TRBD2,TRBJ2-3,CASSLTGTSGRAHKSTDTQYF,TGTGCCAGCAGCTTAACCGGGACTAGCGGGAGGGCCCATAAGAGCACAGATACGCAGTATTTT
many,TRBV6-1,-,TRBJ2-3,CASSETGKSFGGHHRDTQYF,TGTGCCAGCAGTGAAACAGGAAAAAGCTTTGGCGGCCACCATAGGGATACGCAGTATTTT
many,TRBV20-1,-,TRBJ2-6,CSASLGPGANVLTF,TGCAGTGCTTCCCTGGGCCCTGGGGCCAACGTCCTGACTTTC
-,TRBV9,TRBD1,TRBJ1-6,CASSVKGQGPQLLHF,TGTGCCAGCAGCGTGAAAGGACAGGGTCCCCAACTCCTCCACTTT
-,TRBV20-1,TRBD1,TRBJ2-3,CSARHRGITDTQYF,TGCAGTGCTAGGCACAGGGGAATCACAGATACGCAGTATTTT
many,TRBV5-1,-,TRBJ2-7,CASSSGYSGDEQYF,TGCGCCAGCAGCTCCGGATACAGTGGGGACGAGCAGTACTTC
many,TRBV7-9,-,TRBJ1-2,CASSSQNAGRSYGYTF,TGTGCCAGCAGCTCCCAAAACGCGGGACGGAGCTATGGCTACACCTTC
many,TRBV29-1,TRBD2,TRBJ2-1,CSVFTSGRAHSYNEQFF,TGCAGCGTTTTCACTAGCGGGAGGGCCCACTCCTACAATGAGCAGTTCTTC
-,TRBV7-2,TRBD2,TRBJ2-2,CASSGTSGRPGFGELFF,TGTGCCAGCAGCGGGACTAGCGGGAGGCCGGGTTTCGGGGAGCTGTTTTTT
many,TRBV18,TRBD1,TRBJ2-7,CASSHEPQGAYEQYF,TGTGCCAGCTCACACGAACCTCAGGGGGCCTACGAGCAGTACTTC
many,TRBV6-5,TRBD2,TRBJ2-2,CASSLPVSGRASDGELFF,TGTGCCAGCAGCCTCCCAGTAAGCGGGAGGGCCTCGGACGGGGAGCTGTTTTTT
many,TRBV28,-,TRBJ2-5,CASSSGATETQYF,TGTGCCAGCAGTTCCGGGGCGACAGAGACCCAGTACTTC
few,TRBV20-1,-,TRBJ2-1,CSALEGTRSYNEQFF,TGCAGTGCGCTAGAGGGGACACGCTCCTACAATGAGCAGTTCTTC
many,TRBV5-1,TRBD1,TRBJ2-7,CASSRTGSEQYF,TGCGCCAGCAGCAGGACAGGAAGCGAGCAGTACTTC
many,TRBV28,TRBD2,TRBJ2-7,CASRNPGLAGMQYF,TGTGCCAGCAGGAACCCCGGACTAGCGGGAATGCAGTACTTC
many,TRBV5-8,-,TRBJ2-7,CASSLEWAYEQYF,TGTGCCAGCAGCTTGGAGTGGGCCTACGAGCAGTACTTC
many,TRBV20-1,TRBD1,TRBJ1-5,CSAKQGGSNQPQHF,TGCAGTGCTAAACAGGGGGGTAGCAATCAGCCCCAGCATTTT
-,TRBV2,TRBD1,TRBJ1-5,CASRALRQGSQPQHF,TGTGCCAGCAGGGCCCTAAGACAGGGCAGTCAGCCCCAGCATTTT
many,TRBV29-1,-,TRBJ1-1,CSVDQGIRMNTEAFF,TGCAGCGTTGACCAGGGGATACGGATGAACACTGAAGCTTTCTTT
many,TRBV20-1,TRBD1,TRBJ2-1,CSARFAGQGAPGGQFF,TGCAGTGCTAGATTCGCGGGACAGGGTGCACCTGGGGGGCAGTTCTTC
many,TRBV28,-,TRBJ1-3,CASSLYSSGDTIYF,TGTGCCAGCAGTTTATATTCGTCGGGGGACACCATATATTTT
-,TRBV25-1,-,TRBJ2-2,CASSEDYTGELFF,TGTGCCAGCAGTGAGGACTACACCGGGGAGCTGTTTTTT
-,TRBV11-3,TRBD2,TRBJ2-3,CASSLRAWSLAGTDTQYF,TGTGCCAGCAGCTTAAGAGCATGGTCACTAGCGGGAACAGATACGCAGTATTTT
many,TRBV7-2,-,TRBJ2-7,CASSLRPGPYEQYF,TGTGCCAGCAGCTTACGTCCGGGACCCTACGAGCAGTACTTC
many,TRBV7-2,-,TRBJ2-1,CASSSGAGEQFF,TGTGCCAGCAGCTCAGGGGCGGGTGAGCAGTTCTTC